This T cell receptor beta chain was found in a study of T cell responses to AZD1222 COVID-19 vaccine. Study observations and caveats: Compared with day 0, the breadth and depth of the Spike-specific TCR repertoire rose significantly after two doses of AZD1222. Among those given AZD1222, only five to seven were seropositive at baseline.

As regards this clone: What it binds is not known. One junction end does not reproduce the germline sequence, and a read error may be involved.

Assay: immunoSEQ multiplex PCR; the TCRdb copy retains only in-frame clones and omits some. The table includes 100,000 or so clones, about nine tenths detected once. Germline V lookup: CDR1 LNHDA, CDR2 SQIVND (reference sequence). The CDR3 has 14 residues. The receptor comes from an adult in good health. The chain couples TRBV19 to TRBJ2-3; D ambiguous. Sequenced material: peripheral blood, taken on day 0 of AZD1222 vaccination. The CDR3 protein is CASSLESGKDTQYF. The CDR3 DNA follows: TGTGCCAGTAGTCTAGAATCGGGCAAAGATACGCAGTATTTT.